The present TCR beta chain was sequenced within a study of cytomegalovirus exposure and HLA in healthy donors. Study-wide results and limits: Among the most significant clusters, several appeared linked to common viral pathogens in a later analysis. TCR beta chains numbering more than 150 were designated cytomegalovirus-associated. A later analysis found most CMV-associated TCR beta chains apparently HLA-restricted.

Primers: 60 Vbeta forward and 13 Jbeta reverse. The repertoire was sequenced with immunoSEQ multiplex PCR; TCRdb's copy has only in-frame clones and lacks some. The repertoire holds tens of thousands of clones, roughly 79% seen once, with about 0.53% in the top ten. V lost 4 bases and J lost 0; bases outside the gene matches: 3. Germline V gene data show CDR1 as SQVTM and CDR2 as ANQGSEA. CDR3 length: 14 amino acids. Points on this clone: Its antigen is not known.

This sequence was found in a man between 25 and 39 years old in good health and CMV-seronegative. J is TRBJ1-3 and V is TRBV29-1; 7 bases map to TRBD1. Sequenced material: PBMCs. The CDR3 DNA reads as TGCAGCGTTGGACAGGGTGGCTCTGGAAACACCATATATTTT. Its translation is CSVGQGGSGNTIYF.